This TCR beta chain stems from a study of OX40 agonist ivuxolimab in advanced cancers. Study-wide results and limits: Low normalized T-cell clonal expansion was also seen in some nonresponders.

Here immunoSEQ multiplex PCR was the method, and the copy in TCRdb shows in-frame clones only, minus some. The sample yields tens of thousands of clones, about 89% seen once. Germline-derived CDR1 and CDR2 are WSHSY and SAAADI. The ends were cut back, 4 bases at V and 7 bases at J, with 11 bases in the middle. The CDR3 is 12 amino acids. About this clone: Its antigen is currently unknown.

Sequenced here: CD4+ or CD8+ T cells sorted from blood, sampled in a trial of the OX40 agonist ivuxolimab. This chain uses TRBV10-2 with TRBJ2-7; D unresolved. The receptor was isolated from an adult with an advanced solid tumor such as melanoma, head and neck, liver or kidney cancer. CDR3 sequence: CASSASGGEQYF. The CDR3 DNA is TGCGCCAGCAGTGCTTCAGGTGGAGAGCAGTACTTC.